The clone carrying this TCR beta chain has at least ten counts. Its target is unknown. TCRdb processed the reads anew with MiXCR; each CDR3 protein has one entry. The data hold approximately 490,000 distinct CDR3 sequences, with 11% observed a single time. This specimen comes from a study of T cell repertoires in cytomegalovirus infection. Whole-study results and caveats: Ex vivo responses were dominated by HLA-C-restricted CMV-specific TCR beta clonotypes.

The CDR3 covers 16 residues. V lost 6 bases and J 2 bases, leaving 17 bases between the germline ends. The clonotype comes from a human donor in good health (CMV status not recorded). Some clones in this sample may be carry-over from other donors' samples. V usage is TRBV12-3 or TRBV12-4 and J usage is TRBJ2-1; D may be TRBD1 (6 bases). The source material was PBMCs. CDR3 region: CASRDLLGGTYNEQFF. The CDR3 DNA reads TGTGCCAGCAGGGACCTTCTAGGGGGAACCTACAATGAGCAGTTCTTC.